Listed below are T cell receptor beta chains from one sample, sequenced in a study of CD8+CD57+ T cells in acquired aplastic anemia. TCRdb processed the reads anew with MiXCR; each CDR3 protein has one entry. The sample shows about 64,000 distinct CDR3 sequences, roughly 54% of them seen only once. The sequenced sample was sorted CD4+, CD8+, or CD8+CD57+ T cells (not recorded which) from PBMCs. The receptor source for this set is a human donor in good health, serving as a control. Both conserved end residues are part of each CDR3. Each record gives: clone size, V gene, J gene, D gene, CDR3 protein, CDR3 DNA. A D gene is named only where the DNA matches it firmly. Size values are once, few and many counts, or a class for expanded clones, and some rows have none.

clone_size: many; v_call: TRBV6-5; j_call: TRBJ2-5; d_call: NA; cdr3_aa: CASSLTTGVQETQYF; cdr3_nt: TGTGCCAGCAGTCTAACGACAGGTGTTCAAGAGACCCAGTACTTC
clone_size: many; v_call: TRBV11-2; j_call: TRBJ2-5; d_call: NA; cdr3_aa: CASTLDRHQETQYF; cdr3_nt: TGTGCCAGCACCCTAGACAGGCACCAAGAGACCCAGTACTTC
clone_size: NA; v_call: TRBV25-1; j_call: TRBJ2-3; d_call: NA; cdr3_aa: CASSQQGGTSTDTQYF; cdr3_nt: TGCGCCAGCAGCCAACAGGGCGGGACTAGCACAGATACGCAGTATTTT
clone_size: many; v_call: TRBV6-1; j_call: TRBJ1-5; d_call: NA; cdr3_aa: CASSRERQGNQPQHF; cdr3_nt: TGTGCCAGCAGCCGTGAACGACAGGGCAATCAGCCCCAGCATTTT
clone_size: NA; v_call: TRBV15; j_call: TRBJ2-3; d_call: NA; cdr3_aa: CATSSPTPSPDTQYF; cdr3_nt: TGTGCCACCAGCAGCCCCACCCCCAGCCCAGATACGCAGTATTTT
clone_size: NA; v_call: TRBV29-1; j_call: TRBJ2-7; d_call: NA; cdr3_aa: CSVEGQGGREQYF; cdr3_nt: TGCAGCGTTGAGGGGCAGGGAGGTCGCGAGCAGTACTTC
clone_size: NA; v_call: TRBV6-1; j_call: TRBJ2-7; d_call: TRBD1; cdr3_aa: CASSPLATGAFGYEQYF; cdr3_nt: TGTGCCAGCAGTCCTCTGGCGACAGGGGCCTTCGGCTACGAGCAGTACTTC
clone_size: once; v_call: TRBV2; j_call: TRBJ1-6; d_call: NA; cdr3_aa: CASGGGEGYNSPLHF; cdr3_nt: TGTGCCAGCGGGGGGGGTGAAGGGTATAATTCACCCCTCCACTTT
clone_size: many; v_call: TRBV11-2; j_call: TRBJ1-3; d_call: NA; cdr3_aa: CASSQSPGNTIYF; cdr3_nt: TGTGCCAGCAGTCAATCCCCAGGAAACACCATATATTTT
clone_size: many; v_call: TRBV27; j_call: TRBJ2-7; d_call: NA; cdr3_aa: CASSLKGYEQYF; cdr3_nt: TGTGCCAGCAGTTTAAAGGGTTACGAGCAGTACTTC
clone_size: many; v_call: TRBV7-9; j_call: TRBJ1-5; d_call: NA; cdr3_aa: CASSPAGFNQPQHF; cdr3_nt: TGTGCCAGCAGCCCAGCCGGGTTCAATCAGCCCCAGCATTTT
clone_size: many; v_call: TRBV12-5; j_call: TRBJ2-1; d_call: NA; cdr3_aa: CASGLVTYSRKHEQFF; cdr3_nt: TGTGCTAGTGGTTTAGTTACTTACTCAAGAAAACATGAGCAGTTCTTC
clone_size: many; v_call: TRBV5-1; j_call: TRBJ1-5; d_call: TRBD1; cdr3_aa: CASSPFGGGGQPQHF; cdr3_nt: TGCGCCAGCAGTCCGTTTGGAGGGGGCGGACAGCCCCAGCATTTT
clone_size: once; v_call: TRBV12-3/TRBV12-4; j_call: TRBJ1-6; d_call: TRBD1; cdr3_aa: CASMSGQGIPPLHF; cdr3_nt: TGTGCCAGCATGTCGGGACAGGGGATCCCACCCCTCCACTTT
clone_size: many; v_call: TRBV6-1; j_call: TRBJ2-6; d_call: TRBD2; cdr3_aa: CASFGSAGSRLGANVLTF; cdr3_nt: TGTGCCAGCTTCGGTTCAGCGGGAAGTCGGCTGGGGGCCAACGTCCTGACTTTC
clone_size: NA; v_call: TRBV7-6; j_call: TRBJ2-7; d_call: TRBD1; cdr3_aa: CASSGRDSFRTSFEQYF; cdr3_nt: TGTGCCAGCAGCGGCCGGGACAGCTTTAGGACCTCCTTCGAGCAGTACTTC
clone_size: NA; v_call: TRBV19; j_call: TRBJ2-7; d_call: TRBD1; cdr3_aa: CASSIRTGGTYEQHF; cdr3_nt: TGTGCCAGTAGCATAAGGACAGGGGGGACCTACGAGCAGCACTTC
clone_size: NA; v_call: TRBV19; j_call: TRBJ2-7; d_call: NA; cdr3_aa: CASSVASGADEQYF; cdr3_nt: TGTGCCAGTAGTGTAGCCTCAGGGGCCGACGAGCAGTACTTC
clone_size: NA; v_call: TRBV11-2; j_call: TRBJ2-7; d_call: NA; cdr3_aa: CASSALAAAASPREQYF; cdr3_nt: TGTGCCAGCAGCGCCTTAGCCGCGGCAGCTTCCCCACGCGAGCAGTACTTC
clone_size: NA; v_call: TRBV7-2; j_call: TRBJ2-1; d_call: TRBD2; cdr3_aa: CASSLASGKEFF; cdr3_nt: TGTGCCAGCAGCTTAGCTAGCGGGAAGGAGTTCTTC
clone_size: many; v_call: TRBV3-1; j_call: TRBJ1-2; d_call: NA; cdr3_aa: CASSRAAYGYTF; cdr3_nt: TGTGCCAGCAGCCGTGCCGCTTATGGCTACACCTTC
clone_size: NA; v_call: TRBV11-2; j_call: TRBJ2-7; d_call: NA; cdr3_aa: CASSVGESPYEQYF; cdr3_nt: TGTGCCAGCAGCGTTGGGGAGAGCCCTTACGAGCAGTACTTC
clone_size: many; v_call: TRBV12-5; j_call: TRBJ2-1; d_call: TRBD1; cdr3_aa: CASGPNYRGYNEQFF; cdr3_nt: TGTGCTAGTGGTCCGAACTACAGGGGCTACAATGAGCAGTTCTTC
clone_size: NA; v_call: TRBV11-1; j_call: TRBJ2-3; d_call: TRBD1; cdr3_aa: CASQTGSFRTGGSTDTQYF; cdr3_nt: TGTGCCAGTCAGACCGGCAGTTTTCGGACAGGGGGTAGCACAGATACGCAGTATTTT
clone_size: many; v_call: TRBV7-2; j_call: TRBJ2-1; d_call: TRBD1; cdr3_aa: CASSSPSDRVNEQFF; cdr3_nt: TGTGCCAGCAGCTCCCCCTCGGACAGGGTCAATGAGCAGTTCTTC
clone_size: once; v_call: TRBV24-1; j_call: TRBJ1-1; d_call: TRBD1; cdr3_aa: CASSTGTGEF; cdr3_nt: TGTGCCAGCAGTACTGGGACAGGGGAATTT
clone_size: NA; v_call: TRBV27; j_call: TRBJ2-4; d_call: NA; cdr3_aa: CASSLFTWGDTSTLAKNIQYF; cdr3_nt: TGTGCCAGCAGTTTATTTACATGGGGAGATACAAGCACTCTAGCCAAAAACATTCAGTACTTC
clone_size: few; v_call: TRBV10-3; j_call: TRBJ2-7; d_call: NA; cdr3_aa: CAISSGDLASYEQYF; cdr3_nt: TGTGCCATCAGTAGTGGGGATCTGGCATCCTACGAGCAGTACTTC
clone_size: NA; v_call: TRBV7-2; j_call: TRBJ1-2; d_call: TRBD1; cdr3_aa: CASRQGVYGYTF; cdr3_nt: TGTGCCAGCAGACAGGGGGTCTATGGCTACACCTTC
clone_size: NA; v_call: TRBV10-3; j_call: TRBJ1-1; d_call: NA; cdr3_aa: CASSYTSGSTEAFF; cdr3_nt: TGTGCCAGCAGTTACACTTCGGGGTCCACTGAAGCTTTCTTT
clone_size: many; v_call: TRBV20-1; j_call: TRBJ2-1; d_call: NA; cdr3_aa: CSVAYGEQFF; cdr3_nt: TGCAGTGTCGCCTACGGGGAGCAGTTCTTC
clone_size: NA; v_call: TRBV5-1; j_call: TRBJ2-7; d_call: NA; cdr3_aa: CASSSQGYEQYF; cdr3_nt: TGCGCCAGCAGCTCCCAGGGGTACGAGCAGTACTTC
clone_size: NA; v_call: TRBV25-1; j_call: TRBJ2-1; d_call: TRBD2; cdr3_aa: CASNESSGRGSVNEQFF; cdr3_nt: TGTGCCAGCAACGAGTCTAGCGGGAGGGGGTCGGTTAATGAGCAGTTCTTC
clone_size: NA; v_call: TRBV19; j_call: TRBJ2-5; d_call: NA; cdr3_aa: CARYQETQYF; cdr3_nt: TGTGCCAGATACCAAGAGACCCAGTACTTC
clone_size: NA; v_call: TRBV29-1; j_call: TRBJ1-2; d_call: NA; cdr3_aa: CSVERLGFKGYTF; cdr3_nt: TGCAGCGTTGAACGGCTAGGGTTCAAGGGCTACACCTTC